This T cell receptor beta chain is drawn from a study of blood T cell repertoires in COVID-19. Study overall: There were acute and convalescent COVID-19 samples, and they came from the United States, Italy and Spain. In each case, the material was cDNA or gDNA derived from T cells, B-cell-depleted T cells, or PBMCs.

Study processing details: Scientists estimated how many nucleated cells there were by amplifying reference gene primers. Measured with immunoSEQ multiplex PCR; TCRdb has only the in-frame clones, and not every one. V, J and clone size were drawn from that table, and D and trimming were deduced from the DNA. The table includes 260,000 or so clones, around 83% detected once. Germline CDR1 MNHEY, CDR2 SMNVEV (reference sequence). This CDR3 region has 14 residues. The V and J ends lost 5 bases and 5 bases respectively, with 13 bases between them. This rearrangement joins TRBV27 to TRBJ2-1; the D gene is possibly TRBD2 (5 bases). This receptor was identified in a man of 80 years or more with acute or convalescent COVID-19. Input material: peripheral blood. CDR3 in amino acids: CASSRTRVHNEQFF. The CDR3 region has the DNA TGTGCCAGCAGTCGAACTAGGGTCCACAATGAGCAGTTCTTC.